This T cell receptor beta chain stems from a study of blood T cell repertoires in COVID-19. Across the study: Italy, Spain and the United States were the sources of the convalescent and acute COVID-19 samples. In each case, the material was cDNA or gDNA derived from T cells, B-cell-depleted T cells, or PBMCs.

Original data processing: For nucleated cells, counts were estimated from reference gene primer amplification. Libraries were prepared by immunoSEQ multiplex PCR; TCRdb keeps only in-frame clonotypes and omits some of them. V and J calls and clone size are copied from that table; D and trimming were computed from the DNA. The top ten clones hold less than 3.5% of a sample with 70,000 to 95,000 clones, more than 80% of them seen once. This CDR3 contains 15 residues. With 4 bases removed from V and 8 bases from J, the gap between germline ends came to 20 bases. Recruited during active infection, patients (from Seattle) were subsequently followed longitudinally.

This rearrangement joins TRBV23-1 to TRBJ1-1; D is unresolved. TRBV23-1 has ORF status, its function being uncertain. This receptor was obtained from a man between 50 and 59 years old with COVID-19, enrolled during active disease. Sequencing input: peripheral blood. CDR3 DNA sequence: TGCGCCAGCAGTCCTCTACCCCGGCAGGCGTCAGAAGCTTTCTTT. Translation: CASSPLPRQASEAFF.